This is a list of T cell receptor beta chains from one sample in a study of monozygotic twins with inflammatory bowel disease. TCRdb re-called the 5' RACE reads; every CDR3 protein appears as one record, without DNA. The sample yields more than 300,000 distinct CDR3 sequences, of which the top ten take up just over 2.5%. The sample was blood. The source of these receptors is a human donor with ulcerative colitis or Crohn's disease, or a healthy co-twin of an affected twin (not recorded which). Both conserved end residues are part of each CDR3.

CDR3aa	j_gene	v_gene
CASLAGPAYEQYF	TRBJ2-7	TRBV21-1
CASSPGTDQETQYF	TRBJ2-5	TRBV7-9
CASSYTGLAGGGNIQYF	TRBJ2-4	TRBV12-3/TRBV12-4
CAISDGETQYF	TRBJ2-5	TRBV10-3
CASRETSGGTSYEQYF	TRBJ2-7	TRBV11-2
CASSQGRGLGSTDTQYF	TRBJ2-3	TRBV3-1
CASRILAHSTDTQYF	TRBJ2-3	TRBV6-1
CASSMIVGRGFGNQPQHF	TRBJ1-5	TRBV19
CASTKQGTSYNEQFF	TRBJ2-1	TRBV12-3/TRBV12-4
CASSPTSGAHNEQFF	TRBJ2-1	TRBV12-3/TRBV12-4
CASTQRGQVGQPQHF	TRBJ1-5	TRBV6-2/TRBV6-3
CASSITKSLHF	TRBJ1-6	TRBV12-3/TRBV12-4
CASSQGVGAANTGELFF	TRBJ2-2	TRBV4-3
CASSAVASYEQYF	TRBJ2-7	TRBV2
CASSSTAQGRELFF	TRBJ2-2	TRBV7-2
CASSLGNYGYTF	TRBJ1-2	TRBV12-3/TRBV12-4
CASSQDSINTEAFF	TRBJ1-1	TRBV4-2
CASSLVASVVAFF	TRBJ1-1	TRBV7-9
CASSQDTARGRGNTIYF	TRBJ1-3	TRBV4-3
CASSPTSGVDNEQFF	TRBJ2-1	TRBV18
CASSAGPGGPYEQYF	TRBJ2-7	TRBV10-2
CASSPRRGWTEAFF	TRBJ1-1	TRBV11-1
CASSLDLWDPEAFF	TRBJ1-1	TRBV11-2
CASSLDGQTYTEAFF	TRBJ1-1	TRBV5-1
CASSLWEGGLSGELFF	TRBJ2-2	TRBV5-5
CASSLTREQYF	TRBJ2-7	TRBV28
CASTRPYSGGANEQFF	TRBJ2-1	TRBV5-1
CASSVAGAHSPLHF	TRBJ1-6	TRBV9
CASSDARGGYEQYF	TRBJ2-7	TRBV6-1
CASSIGGARETQYF	TRBJ2-5	TRBV28
CAIRMTGVHGYTF	TRBJ1-2	TRBV10-3
CASSDGMAYNEQFF	TRBJ2-1	TRBV10-2
CASSLVGRQVFF	TRBJ2-1	TRBV7-2
CASSQEGFSTEAFF	TRBJ1-1	TRBV4-3